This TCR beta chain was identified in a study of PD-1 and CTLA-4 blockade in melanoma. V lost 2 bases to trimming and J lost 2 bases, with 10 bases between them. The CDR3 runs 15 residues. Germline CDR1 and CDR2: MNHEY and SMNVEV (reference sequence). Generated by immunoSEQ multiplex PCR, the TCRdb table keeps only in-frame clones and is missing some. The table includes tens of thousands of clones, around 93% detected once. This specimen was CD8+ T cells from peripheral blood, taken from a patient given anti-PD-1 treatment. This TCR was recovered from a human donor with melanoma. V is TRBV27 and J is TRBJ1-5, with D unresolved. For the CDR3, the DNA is TGTGCCAGCAGTTTAGGGCCTGGGGGCAATCAGCCCCAGCATTTT. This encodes CASSLGPGGNQPQHF.